This T cell receptor beta chain derives from a study of cytomegalovirus exposure and HLA in healthy donors. Primers included in the PCR were 60 Vbeta and 13 Jbeta primers. Clones were read by immunoSEQ multiplex PCR, and TCRdb kept only the in-frame ones, dropping some. Among 150,000 to 200,000 clones listed, approximately 70% were seen once. This CDR3 has 14 residues. Germline CDR1 is SGHTA and CDR2 is FQGTGA. Trimming stripped 3 bases from V and 12 bases from J, with 18 bases between. Sequencing was performed on PBMCs. The chain has TRBV7-3 and TRBJ2-4, with D perhaps TRBD2 (6 bases). The clonotype was recovered from a woman in her 30s in good health and CMV-seronegative. This CDR3 is CASSFGGLESAQYF. The CDR3 DNA sequence: TGTGCCAGCAGCTTCGGAGGGCTAGAAAGTGCTCAGTACTTC.